The 10 T cell receptor beta chains below were found in one sample sequenced in a study of sequential checkpoint blockade in melanoma. Treatment indicated: randomized to nivolumab then ipilimumab (arm A) or the reverse (arm B). Clones were sequenced by immunoSEQ multiplex PCR, and TCRdb holds only the in-frame ones, with some missing. The table includes over 20,000 clones, under 70% detected once. Sample: CD8+ T cells sorted from blood (inferred from file names), taken from a patient given nivolumab and ipilimumab in sequence. These receptors were collected from a human donor with melanoma.

A note on this clone: A much bigger clone sits one base away, suggesting this may be a read error. The gene calls are TRBV5-1 and TRBJ1-1; perhaps TRBD1 as D (5 bases). V was trimmed by 4 bases and J by 1 base, leaving 11 bases between them. The CDR3 consists of 14 residues. Germline CDR1 is SGHRS and CDR2 is YFSETQ. The CDR3 nucleotides read TGCGCCAGCAGCCAAGAAACAGGGAACACTGAAGCTTTCTTT. This translates into CASSQETGNTEAFF.

This clone was detected only a few times. The J gene is TRBJ1-1, the V gene TRBV7-2, with no clear D. The CDR3 is made up of 13 amino acids. The ends were cut back, 5 bases at V and 0 bases at J, with 7 bases in the middle. Germline CDR1 reads SGHTA; CDR2 reads FQGNSA. In nucleotides, the CDR3 is TGTGCCAGCAGCCTGTATTTGAACACTGAAGCTTTCTTT. Its protein product is CASSLYLNTEAFF.

This chain connects TRBV28 to TRBJ1-2, with 7 bases lining up with TRBD1. J was trimmed by 6 bases and V by 8 bases; bases with no gene match: 15. The CDR3 runs to 15 residues. Germline CDR1 and CDR2: MDHEN and SYDVKM. The CDR3 is CASDEGTENLNGYTF. The CDR3 DNA follows: TGTGCCAGCGATGAAGGGACAGAGAACCTAAATGGCTACACCTTC.

Note on this clone: A far larger clone is one base from this, pointing to a likely read error. The rearrangement links TRBV7-6 to TRBJ2-7; a possible D gene is TRBD2 (6 bases). Per the germline V gene, CDR1 is SGHVS and CDR2 is FNYEAQ. The CDR3 has 15 amino acids. The ends were cut back, 5 bases at V and 3 bases at J, with 17 bases in the middle. Here the CDR3 reads CASSPGGGGFYEQYV. DNA for the CDR3: TGTGCCAGCAGCCCCGGGGGTGGGGGTTTCTACGAGCAGTACGTC.

V gene TRBV4-3 combines with J gene TRBJ2-3; TRBD2 aligns across 10 bases. The length of the CDR3 is 15 residues. V shed 0 bases, J shed 11 bases, and the junction held 8 bases outside the gene matches. Germline CDR1 and CDR2: LGHNA and YSLEER. CDR3 amino acids: CASSQDQLAGVEQYF. For the CDR3, the DNA is TGCGCCAGCAGCCAAGATCAGCTAGCGGGGGTTGAGCAGTATTTT.

V gene TRBV6-6 combines with J gene TRBJ2-3; D is possibly TRBD2 (5 bases). This CDR3 is built from 15 residues. Germline V CDR1 and CDR2: MNHNY, SVGAGI (reference sequence). The germline V and J ends were trimmed by 0 bases and 2 bases, with 9 bases remaining between them. This CDR3 is CASSYSTGSTDTQYF. The CDR3 DNA is TGTGCCAGCAGTTACTCGACGGGGTCCACAGATACGCAGTATTTT.

The rearrangement joins TRBV4-3 to TRBJ1-4, with D maybe TRBD1 (6 bases). V was pared by 3 bases and J by 8 bases, with 16 bases between. There are 15 residues in the CDR3. Germline V gene lookup returns CDR1 LGHNA and CDR2 YSLEER. In nucleotides, the CDR3 is TGCGCCAGCAGCCACGGGACACTCTCCGACGAAAAACTGTTTTTT. It encodes CASSHGTLSDEKLFF.

The chain couples TRBV5-4 to TRBJ1-2, with 8 bases that match TRBD1. V gave up 2 bases and J gave up 8 bases; unmatched junction bases: 8. This CDR3 has 14 amino acids. Germline CDR1 and CDR2: SGHNT and YYREEE (reference sequence). Here the CDR3 reads CASSLQGDPEGYTF. CDR3 coding DNA: TGTGCCAGCAGCTTACAGGGGGATCCTGAGGGCTACACCTTC.

J is TRBJ1-4 and V is TRBV4-2; 11 bases align to TRBD1. CDR3 length: 18 amino acids. V lost 0 bases, J lost 1 base, and 4 bases stayed unmatched. The germline V gene has CDR1 LGHNA and CDR2 YNFKEQ. DNA for the CDR3: TGTGCCAGCAGCCAAGATACGGGACAGGGGGGAACTAATGAAAAACTGTTTTTT. Translating gives CASSQDTGQGGTNEKLFF.

This sequence joins TRBV6-5 and TRBJ2-3, with 9 bases fitting TRBD1. The V gene's germline CDR1 is MNHEY and CDR2 SVGAGI. The CDR3 is 14 residues long. J lost 3 bases, V lost 6 bases, and 4 bases had no gene match. The CDR3 reads CASSWTGATDTQYF. The DNA of the CDR3 is TGTGCCAGCAGCTGGACAGGGGCGACAGATACGCAGTATTTT.